Following are 9 T cell receptor beta chains from one sample sequenced in a study of Graves' ophthalmopathy and Graves' hyperthyroidism. Transcripts of RNA were the source for amplifying TCR beta CDR3 regions. RT-PCR with HTBI primers came first, then second-round multiplex PCR. Each CDR3 protein is one row after TCRdb ran MiXCR on the multiplex PCR reads. This sample has about 620,000 distinct CDR3 sequences, with 20% to 25% found just once. Sequenced input: peripheral blood. The receptors here all came from a woman between 18 and 29 years old with stable Graves' hyperthyroidism. Some clones in this sample may be carry-over from other donors' samples.

This clonotype has at least ten counts. The V and J genes are TRBV11-1 and TRBJ2-5; TRBD2 matches 9 bases. This CDR3 region has 17 residues. The V and J ends lost 5 bases and 2 bases, in that order; junction bases with no gene match: 12. Germline V gene data show CDR1 as SGHAT and CDR2 as FQDESV (reference sequence). In nucleotides, the CDR3 is TGTGCCAGCAGCCGAGGGACTAGCACCTCAGTACAAGAGACCCAGTACTTC. It is translated as CASSRGTSTSVQETQYF.

This clonotype has at least ten counts. This chain links TRBV2 with TRBJ1-6; D unclear. Germline V lookup: CDR1 SNHLY, CDR2 FYNNEI. V dropped 6 bases and J dropped 3 bases, with 9 bases sitting between them. The CDR3 has 14 residues. In DNA, the CDR3 is TGTGCCAGCAGGTCGGACCTCTATAATTCACCCCTCCACTTT. Translating it yields CASRSDLYNSPLHF.

This clonotype was counted many times. V gene TRBV29-1 combines with J gene TRBJ2-5; no clear D gene. This CDR3 has 12 amino acids. Germline values: CDR1 SQVTM, CDR2 ANQGSEA. Trimming removed 4 bases from V and 0 bases from J, with 6 bases in between. CDR3 in amino acids: CSVVGHQETQYF. The CDR3 DNA reads as TGCAGCGTTGTTGGCCACCAAGAGACCCAGTACTTC.

This clonotype was observed at least ten times. The chain links TRBV12-3 or TRBV12-4 to TRBJ2-5; D is unresolved. With 6 bases removed from V and 5 bases from J, the gap between germline ends came to 10 bases. CDR3 size: 12 residues. In nucleotides, the CDR3 is TGTGCCAGCAGGGATAACTTTGAGACCCAGTACTTC. Translated: CASRDNFETQYF.

Ten or more counts support this clonotype. The chain carries TRBV5-1 and TRBJ1-2; unclear D gene. The germline gives CDR1 SGHRS, CDR2 YFSETQ. CDR3 length: 14 amino acids. The V end lost 0 bases, the J end lost 3 bases, and 9 bases lay between the germline ends. Written as DNA, the CDR3 is TGCGCCAGCAGCTTGGACAGCCCTCACTATGGCTACACCTTC. This translates into CASSLDSPHYGYTF.

This clonotype was detected ten times or more. The rearrangement uses TRBV6-1 and TRBJ2-5; 11 bases match TRBD2. With V trimmed by 6 bases and J by 5 bases, 5 bases remained unmatched. Germline CDR1 reads MNHNS; CDR2 reads SASEGT. The CDR3 is made up of 14 amino acids. The CDR3 region has the DNA TGTGCCAGCAGAGTAGCGGGAGGGGCGGAGACCCAGTACTTC. Translation: CASRVAGGAETQYF.

This clonotype was picked up many times. This chain links TRBV7-8 with TRBJ1-3; D gene ambiguous. Germline CDR1 is SGHVS and CDR2 is FQNEAQ. V was shortened by 6 bases and J by 0 bases, with 6 bases between the two germline ends. This CDR3 contains 13 residues. DNA for the CDR3: TGTGCCAGCAGGTCCTACTCTGGAAACACCATATATTTT. The encoded protein is CASRSYSGNTIYF.

This clonotype showed up many times. The rearrangement links TRBV29-1 to TRBJ2-7, with D perhaps assigned TRBD1 or TRBD2 (6 bases each). This CDR3 region has 14 residues. Germline CDR1 and CDR2: SQVTM and ANQGSEA. The ends were cut back, 1 base at V and 0 bases at J, with 10 bases in the middle. As DNA, the CDR3 is TGCAGCGTTGAAGGGAGGGGGACCTCCTACGAGCAGTACTTC. Amino acids: CSVEGRGTSYEQYF.

This clonotype has a handful of counts. This sequence may be a read error, since a much larger clone differs from it by one base. The V and J genes are TRBV7-8 and TRBJ2-6, with D possibly matching TRBD2 (7 bases). This CDR3 has 15 amino acids. Germline values: CDR1 SGHVS, CDR2 FQNEAQ. CDR3: CAGSLGGAGANVLTF. The CDR3 nucleotides read TGTGCCGGCAGCTTAGGGGGGGCTGGGGCCAACGTCCTGACTTTC.